What follows are 21 T cell receptor beta chains derived from one specimen sequenced in a study of shared clonotypes between healthy human individuals. This table comes from immunoSEQ multiplex PCR, and its TCRdb copy is limited to in-frame clones, with some not included. Of 2 million to 2.5 million clones listed, about 94% are singletons. Input material: naive CD4+ T cells sorted from blood. Sample subset: CD45RA+ positively selected. The receptors were sampled from a man aged 18 to 29 in good health.

V gene TRBV5-4 combines with J gene TRBJ1-3; D not certain. V gave up 3 bases and J gave up 8 bases, with 24 bases separating them. Germline-derived CDR1 and CDR2 are SGHNT and YYREEE (reference sequence). This CDR3 comprises 17 residues. The CDR3 DNA sequence: TGTGCCAGCAGCTCCACAATAAAGGGTGGAGGGTCCGACACCATATATTTT. It specifies CASSSTIKGGGSDTIYF. The full variable domain, rest sourced from reference TRBV5-4 and TRBJ1-3, is ETGVTQSPTHLIKTRGQQVTLRCSSQSGHNTVSWYQQALGQGPQFIFQYYREEENGRGNFPPRFSGLQFPNYSSELNVNALELDDSALYLCASSSTIKGGGSDTIYFGEGSWLTVV.

The chain is built from TRBV30 and TRBJ2-7; weak D call: TRBD2 (5 bases). The CDR3 consists of 16 residues. CDR1 GTSNPN and CDR2 SVGIG come from the germline V gene (reference sequence). Trimming removed 0 bases at V and 3 bases at J, with 18 bases between. The CDR3 DNA is TGTGCCTGGAGTGTACCCACGACGAGACGGGGCTACGAGCAGTACTTC. It is translated as CAWSVPTTRRGYEQYF.

This clone was seen a single time. V usage is TRBV28 and J usage is TRBJ2-5; D may match TRBD1 or TRBD2 (5 bases each). The CDR3 is 18 residues long. Germline CDR1 MDHEN, CDR2 SYDVKM. V was cut by 3 bases and J by 4 bases, with 24 bases left in between. CDR3 residues: CASSLVGTPSGTRETQYF. CDR3 nucleotides: TGTGCCAGCAGTTTGGTCGGGACCCCCAGCGGAACAAGAGAGACCCAGTACTTC.

The genes are TRBV4-1 and TRBJ1-2; D call uncertain. Germline V CDR1 and CDR2: MGHRA, YSYEKL. V shed 10 bases and J shed 4 bases, with 16 bases lying between them. The CDR3 covers 13 residues. The CDR3 nucleotides are TGCGCCAACCCTCAAGGTAGTATCTATGGCTACACCTTC. This translates into CANPQGSIYGYTF.

The J gene is TRBJ2-5, the V gene TRBV6-5; D perhaps matches TRBD1 (5 bases). This CDR3 is built from 15 residues. V lost 6 bases, J lost 4 bases, and 18 bases lay in between. CDR1 MNHEY and CDR2 SVGAGI come from the germline V gene. The CDR3 sequence: CASSAGFLVRETQYF. The CDR3 bases are TGTGCCAGCAGCGCAGGGTTTTTAGTTCGAGAGACCCAGTACTTC.

The chain combines TRBV7-2 with TRBJ1-2; maybe TRBD1 (6 bases). The CDR3 has 13 residues. The germline V gene encodes CDR1 SGHTA and CDR2 FQGNSA. V was cut by 4 bases and J by 5 bases, with 11 bases left in between. The CDR3 protein is CASSYSGEYGYTF. Here the CDR3 DNA reads TGTGCCAGCAGCTACTCAGGGGAATATGGCTACACCTTC.

The rearrangement joins TRBV7-2 to TRBJ1-1; the D gene is possibly TRBD1 (5 bases). V gave up 1 base and J gave up 6 bases, with 15 bases separating them. The CDR3 loop spans 15 amino acids. Germline V gives CDR1 SGHTA, CDR2 FQGNSA. For the CDR3, the DNA is TGTGCCAGCAGCTTAGGAGGGGAAAAACGGGCTGAAGCTTTCTTT. As protein: CASSLGGEKRAEAFF.

This chain uses TRBV28 with TRBJ1-2, with TRBD1 as a possible D gene (5 bases). The CDR3 length is 17 residues. CDR1 is MDHEN, CDR2 SYDVKM, per germline. V gave up 5 bases and J gave up 0 bases, with 19 bases separating them. The CDR3 DNA is TGTGCCAGCAGTACATACCCCCCAGGGAAGCCTAACTATGGCTACACCTTC. The encoded protein is CASSTYPPGKPNYGYTF.

The V call is TRBV30, the J call TRBJ1-2; D not resolved. V was trimmed by 0 bases and J by 8 bases, leaving 7 bases between them. Germline values: CDR1 GTSNPN, CDR2 SVGIG (reference sequence). The CDR3 is 11 residues long. CDR3 region: CAWSVVEGYTF. In nucleotides, the CDR3 is TGTGCCTGGAGTGTAGTAGAAGGCTACACCTTC.

The chain combines TRBV9 with TRBJ1-2, with D perhaps matching TRBD1 (5 bases). The CDR3 totals 16 residues. CDR1 and CDR2 from the germline V gene are SGDLS and YYNGEE. Between the trimmed V and J ends, which lost 6 bases and 0 bases, there was a span of 18 bases. The CDR3 protein is CASKGNGRRSNYGYTF. DNA of the CDR3: TGTGCCAGCAAGGGGAACGGGCGACGATCTAACTATGGCTACACCTTC.

In regard to this clone: Other DNA sequences in the sample encode the same CDR3. This chain joins TRBV10-1 and TRBJ2-3; D unclear. V was clipped by 0 bases and J by 1 base, with 8 bases between them. CDR1 WNHNN and CDR2 SYGVQD come from the germline V gene (reference sequence). This CDR3 comprises 15 residues. CDR3 residues: CASSESRLGTDTQYF. The CDR3 bases are TGCGCCAGCAGTGAGTCCAGGTTAGGCACAGATACGCAGTATTTT.

The V gene is TRBV18, the J gene TRBJ1-4; unclear D gene. CDR1 and CDR2 (germline): KGHSH, LQKENI. With 5 bases removed from V and 0 bases from J, the gap between germline ends came to 13 bases. The CDR3 length is 16 residues. CDR3 sequence (DNA): TGTGCCAGCTCAAAAAAGGACGGAGCAACTAATGAAAAACTGTTTTTT. It yields the protein CASSKKDGATNEKLFF.

The gene calls are TRBV7-2 and TRBJ2-3, with TRBD1 matching 10 bases. Germline values: CDR1 SGHTA, CDR2 FQGNSA. V lost 4 bases and J lost 3; bases outside the gene matches: 7. This CDR3 contains 16 residues. For the CDR3, the DNA is TGTGCCAGCAGCTACGGGACAGGGGCACGGACAGATACGCAGTATTTT. Its protein is CASSYGTGARTDTQYF.

The chain recombines TRBV11-3 with TRBJ2-5; tentative D call: TRBD1 (5 bases). V was trimmed by 4 bases and J by 3 bases, leaving 9 bases between them. Germline V gene lookup returns CDR1 SGHNT and CDR2 YENEEA. The CDR3 loop spans 13 amino acids. The CDR3 spells CASSSGIKETQYF. Here the CDR3 DNA reads TGTGCCAGCAGCTCAGGGATCAAAGAGACCCAGTACTTC.

The rearrangement uses TRBV19 and TRBJ1-1; 7 nucleotides agree with TRBD1. Per germline, CDR1 LNHDA and CDR2 SQIVND (reference sequence). The V gene end was trimmed by 9 bases and the J gene end by 1 base; junction bases not matched to a gene: 8. The CDR3 consists of 14 residues. Here the CDR3 DNA reads TGTGCCAGCAGGACTCAGGGGGGGAACACTGAAGCTTTCTTT. Encoded protein: CASRTQGGNTEAFF.

The chain employs TRBV2 and TRBJ2-3, with TRBD2 identical over 7 bases. V dropped 5 bases and J dropped 2; count of bases not matched to a gene: 7. Looked up from germline, CDR1 is SNHLY and CDR2 is FYNNEI. The CDR3 length is 15 residues. In nucleotides, the CDR3 is TGTGCCAGCAGTTACGGAAGCGGGGACACAGATACGCAGTATTTT. Its protein product is CASSYGSGDTDTQYF. The whole variable domain, remainder taken from reference TRBV2 and TRBJ2-3, is EPEVTQTPSHQVTQMGQEVILRCVPISNHLYFYWYRQILGQKVEFLVSFYNNEISEKSEIFDDQFSVERPDGSNFTLKIRSTKLEDSAMYFCASSYGSGDTDTQYFGPGTRLTVL.

The rearrangement joins TRBV10-3 to TRBJ2-7; TRBD1 agrees at 8 bases. This CDR3 is built from 13 residues. The germline gives CDR1 ENHRY, CDR2 SYGVKD. Trimming removed 6 bases from V and 2 bases from J; junction bases left unmatched: 3. This CDR3 is CAIRLTGAYEQYF. CDR3 coding DNA: TGTGCCATCAGGCTGACAGGGGCCTACGAGCAGTACTTC.

The rearrangement uses TRBV25-1 and TRBJ2-3; maybe TRBD2 (5 bases). The length of the CDR3 is 15 residues. CDR1 and CDR2 (germline): MGHDK, SYGVNS. The ends were cut back, 3 bases at V and 3 bases at J, with 13 bases in the middle. The CDR3 nucleotides are TGTGCCAGCAGTGATCGGGGAACTGGGACAGATACGCAGTATTTT. It is translated as CASSDRGTGTDTQYF. Based on the CDR3 plus reference TRBV25-1 and TRBJ2-3, the full variable domain is EADIYQTPRYLVIGTGKKITLECSQTMGHDKMYWYQQDPGMELHLIHYSYGVNSTEKGDLSSESTVSRIRTEHFPLTLESARPSHTSQYLCASSDRGTGTDTQYFGPGTRLTVL.

The chain uses TRBV7-8 and TRBJ1-1, with 7 nucleotides matching TRBD1. Per the germline V gene, CDR1 is SGHVS and CDR2 is FQNEAQ. The CDR3 is 16 residues long. J was trimmed by 0 bases and V by 5 bases; bases with no gene match: 9. This CDR3 reads CASSLRGVTLNTEAFF. For the CDR3, the DNA is TGTGCCAGCAGCCTCAGGGGGGTCACGCTGAACACTGAAGCTTTCTTT. Together with reference TRBV7-8 and TRBJ1-1, the CDR3 gives the full variable domain: GAGVSQSPRYKVAKRGQDVALRCDPISGHVSLFWYQQALGQGPEFLTYFQNEAQLDKSGLPSDRFFAERPEGSVSTLKIQRTQQEDSAVYLCASSLRGVTLNTEAFFGQGTRLTVV.

The J gene is TRBJ2-5, the V gene TRBV5-4; the D gene is possibly TRBD2 (6 bases). Trimming removed 9 bases at V and 5 bases at J, with 14 bases between. This CDR3 comprises 12 residues. Looked up from germline, CDR1 is SGHNT and CDR2 is YYREEE (reference sequence). CDR3 DNA: TGTGCCACCAGGAGGAGGGGCGAGACCCAGTACTTC. It codes for CATRRRGETQYF.

The rearrangement uses TRBV6-6 and TRBJ2-2, with D possibly matching TRBD1 (5 bases). V lost 6 bases and J 1 base, leaving 6 bases between the germline ends. Germline V gene data show CDR1 as MNHNY and CDR2 as SVGAGI (reference sequence). This CDR3 has 13 residues. As DNA, the CDR3 is TGTGCCAGCAGACAGGAGAACACCGGGGAGCTGTTTTTT. Protein product: CASRQENTGELFF.